The present T cell receptor (beta chain) was sequenced within a study of blood T cell repertoires in COVID-19. The V gene lost 3 bases and the J gene lost 8 bases, with 19 bases spanning the gap. The CDR3 is 16 residues long. Germline V gene lookup returns CDR1 MNHNS and CDR2 SASEGT. Original methodology: By means of reference gene primer amplification, nucleated cell counts were estimated. The repertoire was sequenced with immunoSEQ multiplex PCR; TCRdb's copy has only in-frame clones and lacks some. V and J calls and clone size are given by that table; D and trimming were obtained from the DNA. Seen here are some 400,000 clones, around 87% observed once, and the top ten hold 2.3%.

The receptor was derived from a woman aged 55-69 years with COVID-19, enrolled during active disease. Sequenced: peripheral blood. The rearrangement links TRBV6-1 to TRBJ1-4; the D gene is possibly TRBD1 (5 bases). The CDR3 here is CASSDGGDRRREKLFF. The CDR3 nucleotides are TGTGCCAGCAGTGATGGCGGGGACCGCCGCCGAGAAAAACTGTTTTTT.